The 30 T cell receptor beta chains below come from one sample, sequenced in a study of kidney transplant recipient with SARS-CoV-2 infection. In TCRdb, the reads were re-called with MiXCR into one record per CDR3 protein. In the table there are 200,000 to 300,000 distinct CDR3 sequences, under 35% of which are singletons. Material: a blood sample, obtained at baseline and on roughly day 110 from a kidney transplant recipient. The receptor set was obtained from a male patient younger than 45 who had COVID-19 and was a kidney transplant recipient. These T cells may partly come from the graft donor.

Regarding this clonotype: This may arise from a read error, as a much more abundant clone is one base away. V gene TRBV4-1 combines with J gene TRBJ1-2; the D gene is possibly TRBD1 (5 bases). Germline-derived CDR1 and CDR2 are MGHRA and YSYEKL. The CDR3 is 16 amino acids. Trimming removed 3 bases at V and 5 bases at J, with 19 bases between. CDR3 sequence: CASSHGGARGPYGYTF. DNA for the CDR3: TGCGCCAGCAGCCATGGAGGGGCCCGGGGACCATATGGCTACACCTTC.

With regard to this clonotype: Just one base apart from a much larger clone, this may be a read error. The rearrangement links TRBV11-2 to TRBJ2-5, with D possibly being TRBD1 (5 bases). CDR1 is SGHAT, CDR2 FQNNGV, per germline. The CDR3 totals 15 residues. The CDR3 nucleotides are TGTGCCAGCAGCTTAATCAGGGCAGCCCAAGAGACCCTGTACTTC. This codes for CASSLIRAAQETLYF.

The sample holds many counts of this clonotype. The chain uses TRBV20-1 and TRBJ1-2; D possibly corresponds to TRBD1 (5 bases). This CDR3 has 12 amino acids. Trimming stripped 3 bases from V and 4 bases from J, with 9 bases between. Germline V gives CDR1 DFQATT, CDR2 SNEGSKA (reference sequence). The CDR3 sequence: CSASPQGYGYTF. The CDR3 DNA reads as TGCAGTGCTAGTCCCCAGGGCTATGGCTACACCTTC.

CDR3 sequence: CASPLLHPRKTYGYTF. The CDR3 bases are TGTGCCAGCCCGCTTCTTCATCCACGAAAGACCTATGGCTACACCTTC. The V call is TRBV5-8, the J call TRBJ1-2; D is unclear. The germline V gene encodes CDR1 SGHTS and CDR2 YDEGEE. V was clipped by 7 bases and J by 4 bases, with 23 bases between them. This CDR3 spans 16 amino acids.

In its sample, this clonotype was seen many times. The chain joins TRBV28 to TRBJ1-4; D call uncertain. There are 12 residues in the CDR3. Germline CDR1 and CDR2: MDHEN and SYDVKM. Trimming removed 5 bases at V and 10 bases at J, with 11 bases between. The CDR3 DNA sequence: TGTGCCAGCAGTCCCCCGCGGGGAAAACTGTTTTTT. Translating gives CASSPPRGKLFF. Based on the CDR3 plus reference TRBV28 and TRBJ1-4, the full variable domain is DVKVTQSSRYLVKRTGEKVFLECVQDMDHENMFWYRQDPGLGLRLIYFSYDVKMKEKGDIPEGYSVSREKKERFSLILESASTNQTSMYLCASSPPRGKLFFGSGTQLSVL.

Comments on this clonotype: A much larger clone sits a single nucleotide away, making a read error possible. The rearrangement uses TRBV3-2 and TRBJ2-4. TRBJ1-2 matches the DNA end more closely, so the J call is doubtful. TRBV3-2 is noted as a pseudogene. This CDR3 region has 13 residues. The CDR3 region is CASSQAGGGGYTF. The CDR3 DNA reads TGTGCCAGCAGCCAAGCAGGCGGTGGCGGCTACACCTTC.

In the case of this clonotype: This may arise from a read error, as a much more abundant clone is one base away. The V and J genes are TRBV2 and TRBJ2-3; 7 bases are a match to TRBD1. The DNA matches TRBJ2-7 better at its end, which makes the J call doubtful. CDR1 is SNHLY and CDR2 is FYNNEI in the germline V gene. The CDR3 extends over 10 amino acids. The CDR3 spells CANRGVEQYF. In DNA form, the CDR3 reads TGTGCCAACAGGGGAGTTGAGCAGTACTTC.

This clonotype showed up many times. The genes are TRBV10-1 and TRBJ1-6; 9 nucleotides agree with TRBD1. The CDR3 runs 14 residues. V trimming: 4 bases; J trimming: 7 bases; junction bases outside the gene matches: 2. CDR1 WNHNN and CDR2 SYGVQD come from the germline V gene (reference sequence). The CDR3 spells CASSGGTGNSPLHF. CDR3 DNA sequence: TGCGCCAGCAGTGGGGGGACAGGGAATTCACCCCTCCACTTT.

The rearrangement joins TRBV7-2 to TRBJ2-1; weak D call: TRBD2 (6 bases). From germline, CDR1 is SGHTA and CDR2 FQGNSA. The CDR3 has 17 residues. Between the trimmed V and J ends, which lost 2 bases and 8 bases, there was a span of 22 bases. CDR3 residues: CASSLSRRDWGSDEQFF. The CDR3 DNA is TGTGCCAGCAGCTTATCCAGACGGGACTGGGGGAGCGATGAGCAGTTCTTC.

In its sample, this clonotype was seen many times. J is TRBJ1-1 and V is TRBV2; D unresolved. The V gene's germline CDR1 is SNHLY and CDR2 FYNNEI. This CDR3 is built from 13 residues. V gave up 1 base and J gave up 4 bases, with 7 bases separating them. The CDR3 protein is CASSEGSFTEAFF. The CDR3 bases are TGTGCCAGCAGTGAAGGTTCGTTCACTGAAGCTTTCTTT.

This clonotype appeared many times. V is TRBV10-2 and J is TRBJ2-1, with no clear D. Trimming shortened V by 0 bases and J by 9 bases, and 6 bases separated the two germline ends. The germline CDR1 and CDR2 sequences are WSHSY and SAAADI. The CDR3 is 12 amino acids. CDR3 nucleotide sequence: TGCGCCAGCAGTGAGTCGTACTCTGAGCAGTTCTTC. Amino acid sequence: CASSESYSEQFF.

This clonotype was observed many times. J is TRBJ2-1 and V is TRBV7-9, with D hard to call. Between the trimmed V and J ends, which lost 3 bases and 11 bases, there was a span of 8 bases. Germline lookup yields CDR1 SEHNR and CDR2 FQNEAQ (reference sequence). The CDR3 has 11 amino acids. The CDR3 DNA follows: TGTGCCAGCAGCTTTGACCGGAAGCAGTTCTTC. This encodes CASSFDRKQFF.

This clonotype was observed at least ten times. The chain links TRBV24-1 to TRBJ2-5; 13 bases fit TRBD2. CDR1 and CDR2 from the germline V gene are KGHDR and SFDVKD. Losses at the gene ends were 3 bases for V and 5 bases for J; bases not matched to a gene: 11. The CDR3 is made up of 18 amino acids. CDR3 sequence reads: CATSDPRTSGGGGETQYF. Here the CDR3 DNA reads TGTGCCACCAGTGATCCGAGGACTAGCGGGGGCGGTGGGGAGACCCAGTACTTC.

This clonotype was observed many times. The chain joins TRBV10-1 to TRBJ2-2; 7 nucleotides align to TRBD2. CDR3 length equals 14 residues. J lost 6 bases, V lost 4 bases, and 5 bases had no gene match. Germline values: CDR1 WNHNN, CDR2 SYGVQD (reference sequence). The CDR3 region has the DNA TGCGCCAGCAGTGCCCGACTAGCCCCCGGGGAGCTGTTTTTT. This translates into CASSARLAPGELFF.

Note on this clonotype: This may stem from a read error, because a much larger clone lies one nucleotide away. The rearrangement links TRBV18 to TRBJ1-1; D is unclear. Germline loops: CDR1 KGHSH, CDR2 LQKENI. V was trimmed by 3 bases and J by 5 bases, leaving 16 bases between them. This CDR3 has 15 amino acids. The CDR3 loop is CASSPQEGSRTEAFF. DNA for the CDR3: TGTGCCAGCTCACCGCAGGAAGGGAGTCGGACTGAAGCTTTCTTT.

This clonotype showed up many times. The J gene is TRBJ2-7, the V gene TRBV7-9; 8 nucleotides line up with TRBD2. This CDR3 comprises 16 residues. V lost 5 bases to trimming and J lost 6 bases; unmatched junction nucleotides: 15. Germline CDR1 reads SEHNR; CDR2 reads FQNEAQ (reference sequence). The chain's CDR3 is CASSPTSAGEVGEQYF. CDR3 in DNA: TGTGCCAGCAGCCCCACCTCAGCGGGAGAAGTGGGCGAGCAGTACTTC.

A note on this clonotype: Being one base from a much bigger clone, this may be a read error. CDR3 region: CAGRPRDRVAYEQYF. The CDR3 region has the DNA TGTGCCGGCAGACCCCGGGACAGGGTCGCCTACGAGCAGTACTTC. The chain employs TRBV5-6 and TRBJ2-7; TRBD1 matches at 9 bases. The CDR3 covers 15 residues. CDR1 and CDR2 (germline): SGHDT, YYEEEE.

This clonotype has at least ten counts. The rearrangement links TRBV28 to TRBJ2-7; 12 bases align to TRBD2. Germline V gives CDR1 MDHEN, CDR2 SYDVKM. V lost 4 bases, J lost 5 bases, and 6 bases stayed unmatched. This CDR3 has 15 amino acids. The CDR3 is CASSSPTSGRNEQYF. DNA for the CDR3: TGTGCCAGCAGTTCCCCGACTAGCGGGAGAAACGAGCAGTACTTC.

This clonotype was counted at least ten times. This sequence joins TRBV6-2 or TRBV6-3 and TRBJ2-7; a weak D match, TRBD2 (6 bases). V was cut by 3 bases and J by 1 base, with 10 bases left in between. CDR1 is MNHEY, CDR2 SVGEGT, per germline. This CDR3 contains 14 residues. The CDR3 loop reads CASSYVGGSYEQYF. CDR3 DNA sequence: TGTGCCAGCAGTTATGTCGGGGGTTCCTACGAGCAGTACTTC.

Comment on this clonotype: A read error may produce the germline difference seen at one junction end. The V gene is TRBV6-5, the J gene TRBJ2-7; D may be TRBD2 (5 bases). This CDR3 region has 14 residues. The germline V gene encodes CDR1 MNHEY and CDR2 SVGAGI. The CDR3 reads CASSHSAGMGERYF. Here the CDR3 DNA reads TGTGCCAGCAGTCACTCGGCTGGTATGGGAGAGCGGTACTTC.

This clonotype came up many times. The chain couples TRBV5-4 to TRBJ1-4; TRBD1 matches 9 bases. Germline V gives CDR1 SGHNT, CDR2 YYREEE (reference sequence). This CDR3 has 14 amino acids. Trimming took 6 bases from V and 7 from J; bases not matched to a gene: 7. CDR3 sequence (DNA): TGTGCCAGCACCACAGGGGGCGGCGGTGAAAAACTGTTTTTT. It yields the protein CASTTGGGGEKLFF.

This clonotype came up many times. The V call is TRBV20-1, the J call TRBJ1-2; D remains unclear. The V gene lost 5 bases and the J gene lost 4 bases, with 23 bases spanning the gap. The CDR3 runs 16 residues. The germline V gene encodes CDR1 DFQATT and CDR2 SNEGSKA (reference sequence). The CDR3 DNA is TGCAGTGCTCATATGAGGCTGTTTCGAAAGACCTATGGCTACACCTTC. Protein: CSAHMRLFRKTYGYTF.

This clonotype was seen repeatedly, ten times or more. J is TRBJ1-1 and V is TRBV28, with 9 bases fitting TRBD1. The ends lost 10 bases at V and 2 bases at J; junction bases unmatched: 8. CDR1 MDHEN and CDR2 SYDVKM come from the germline V gene. The CDR3 runs 14 residues. CDR3 region: CATLLGQGNTEAFF. The CDR3 DNA is TGTGCCACCTTACTGGGACAGGGCAACACTGAAGCTTTCTTT.

This clonotype has ten or more counts. The gene calls are TRBV20-1 and TRBJ2-2; D unclear. This CDR3 has 13 amino acids. V lost 3 bases to trimming and J lost 3 bases, with 8 bases between them. Germline CDR1 is DFQATT and CDR2 is SNEGSKA (reference sequence). The CDR3 coding sequence is TGCAGTGCTAGTTCCGGGCACACCGGGGAGCTGTTTTTT. Protein product: CSASSGHTGELFF.

Only a few counts were recorded for this clonotype. Without the conserved terminal phenylalanine or tryptophan, this CDR3 likely stems from a read error. The chain couples TRBV4-3 to TRBJ1-1, with 9 bases matching TRBD1. This CDR3 region has 14 residues. After removal of 3 bases from V and 5 bases from J, the junction contained 4 bases not matched to a gene. CDR1 and CDR2 (germline): LGHNA, YSLEER. The CDR3 protein is CASSQTDRGTEAFL. The CDR3 region has the DNA TGCGCCAGCAGCCAGACCGACAGGGGGACTGAAGCTTTCCTT.

This clonotype was seen more than once but under ten times. V is TRBV6-6 and J is TRBJ1-1; the D is unclear. The CDR3 sequence is 11 residues long. Germline-derived CDR1 and CDR2 are MNHNY and SVGAGI (reference sequence). With 6 bases removed from V and 4 bases from J, the gap between germline ends came to 6 bases. The CDR3 DNA reads as TGTGCCAGCAGACAGACCACTGAAGCTTTCTTT. As protein: CASRQTTEAFF.

In its sample, this clonotype was seen many times. The rearrangement links TRBV20-1 to TRBJ1-2; 9 nucleotides agree with TRBD1. The germline CDR1 and CDR2 sequences are DFQATT and SNEGSKA (reference sequence). V lost 3 bases, J lost 4 bases, and 3 bases stayed unmatched. This CDR3 has 13 amino acids. This CDR3 is CSASGTGSYGYTF. The CDR3 DNA sequence: TGCAGTGCTAGTGGGACAGGGTCCTATGGCTACACCTTC.

As for this clonotype: One junction end does not reproduce the germline sequence, and a read error may be involved. The V gene is TRBV10-3, the J gene TRBJ2-7, with D maybe TRBD2 (6 bases). The CDR3 is 13 residues long. Germline-derived CDR1 and CDR2 are ENHRY and SYGVKD. The CDR3 sequence is CAITGTVSYEQCF. The CDR3 nucleotides read TGTGCCATTACCGGGACTGTCTCCTACGAGCAGTGCTTC.

Turning to this clonotype: This may be a read error: a much more frequent sequence differs by one nucleotide. The chain combines TRBV3-2 with TRBJ2-5; the table's D call, TRBD2, has no DNA check behind it. TRBV3-2 is shown as a pseudogene. This CDR3 contains 13 residues. The CDR3 bases are TGTACCAGCAGCCAGCCCCTCCTGGAGACCCAGTACTTC. It is translated as CTSSQPLLETQYF.

In the case of this clonotype: This may arise from a read error, as a much more abundant clone is one base away. This is likely a read error, given that the CDR3 carries no conserved phenylalanine or tryptophan at its end. The chain employs TRBV3-1 and TRBJ1-2; D gene unclear. The length of the CDR3 is 17 residues. Looked up from germline, CDR1 is LGHDT and CDR2 is YNNKEL (reference sequence). V was cut by 5 bases and J by 4 bases, with 23 bases left in between. In DNA, the CDR3 is TGTGCCAGCAGCGGCGGGCGCACCCTTCGAAAGACCTATGGCTACACCTCC. Translated, it gives CASSGGRTLRKTYGYTS.